This TCR beta chain was captured in a study of T-cell memory formation after mild COVID-19. In the study overall: Largely donor-specific TCR clusters were found.

The study's findings and limits: Clones shrinking between day 15 and 85 showed a balanced CD4/CD8 split, and those that grew later tilted toward CD4+. CD4+ contracting clones lay mainly in CM and EM, CD8+ ones in EMRA.

The authors produced TCR alpha and TCR beta cDNA libraries with sample barcodes and UMIs by 5'RACE using constant-segment primers. From the 5' RACE reads, TCRdb called clonotypes with MiXCR, one entry per CDR3 protein. The repertoire holds about 280,000 distinct CDR3 sequences, with 7.5% to 9.5% as singletons. The CDR3 has 13 amino acids. Germline lookup yields CDR1 SGDLS and CDR2 YYNGEE. V was trimmed by 3 bases and J by 6 bases, leaving 13 bases between them. This clonotype was counted between two and nine times. Its antigen is not known. This TCR derives from a man aged 18 to 30 who had mild COVID-19 (a few samples of this study predate the infection). Cell type and time point are not known. The rearrangement joins TRBV9 to TRBJ2-7; D call uncertain. Sequenced: PBMCs or a T cell subset sorted from them (not recorded which). The CDR3 DNA reads TGTGCCAGCAGCGCGACCATAAATCGCGAGCAGTACTTC. This encodes CASSATINREQYF.